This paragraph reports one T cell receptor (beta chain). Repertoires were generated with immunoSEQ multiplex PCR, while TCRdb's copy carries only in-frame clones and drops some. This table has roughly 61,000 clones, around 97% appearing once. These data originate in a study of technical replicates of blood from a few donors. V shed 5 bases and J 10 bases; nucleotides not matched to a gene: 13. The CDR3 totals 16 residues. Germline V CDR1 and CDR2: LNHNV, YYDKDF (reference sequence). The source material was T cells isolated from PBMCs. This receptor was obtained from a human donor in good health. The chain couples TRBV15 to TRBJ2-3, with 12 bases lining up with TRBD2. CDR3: CATSRVGLAGGRSQYF. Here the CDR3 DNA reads TGTGCCACCAGCCGAGTAGGGCTAGCGGGGGGGCGGTCGCAGTATTTT.